The entry below gives a single TCR beta chain sequence along with its context. The antigen is not known. TCRdb analysed the 5' RACE reads with MiXCR anew, one entry per CDR3 protein. There are about 57,000 distinct CDR3 sequences in the sample; 10% to 15% occur only once, and 24% lies in the top ten. These data come from a study of T-cell memory formation after mild COVID-19. Study results and caveats: Proof of SARS-CoV-2 specificity was absent for the second-wave clones that crested on day 37. Contracting CD4+ clones sat mainly in CM and EM; CD8+ in EMRA. Clones that contracted from day 15 to 85 were balanced CD4/CD8, while later expanders leaned CD4+.

J was trimmed by 6 bases and V by 0 bases; bases with no gene match: 7. Looked up from germline, CDR1 is MNHEY and CDR2 is SVGAGI. CDR3 length: 15 residues. Sequencing was performed on PBMCs or a T cell subset sorted from them (not recorded which). The gene calls are TRBV6-5 and TRBJ1-2; TRBD1 agrees at 7 bases. The receptor was isolated from a man younger than 35 who had mild COVID-19 (a few samples of this study predate the infection). Cell type and time point are not known. The CDR3 nucleotides read TGTGCCAGCAGTTACTCTCACAGGGGAACCCATGGCTACACCTTC. The encoded protein is CASSYSHRGTHGYTF.